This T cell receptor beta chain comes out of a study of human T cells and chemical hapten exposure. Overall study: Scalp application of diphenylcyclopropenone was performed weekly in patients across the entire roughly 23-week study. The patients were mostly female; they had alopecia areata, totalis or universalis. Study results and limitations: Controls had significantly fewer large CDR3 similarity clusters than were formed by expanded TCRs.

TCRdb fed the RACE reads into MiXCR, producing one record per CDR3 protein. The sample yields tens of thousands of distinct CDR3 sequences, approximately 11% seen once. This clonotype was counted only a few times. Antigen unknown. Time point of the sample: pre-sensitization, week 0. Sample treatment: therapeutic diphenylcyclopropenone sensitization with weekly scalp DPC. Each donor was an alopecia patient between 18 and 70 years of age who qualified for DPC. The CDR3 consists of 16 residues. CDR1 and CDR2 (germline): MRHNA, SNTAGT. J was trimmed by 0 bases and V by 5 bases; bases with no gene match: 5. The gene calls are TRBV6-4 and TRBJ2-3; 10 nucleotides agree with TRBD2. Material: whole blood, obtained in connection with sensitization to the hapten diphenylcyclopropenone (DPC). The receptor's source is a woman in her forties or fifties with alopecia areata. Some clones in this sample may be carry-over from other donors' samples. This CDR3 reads CASSLLAGMSTDTQYF. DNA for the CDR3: TGTGCCAGCAGTTTACTAGCGGGGATGAGCACAGATACGCAGTATTTT.